The 20 T cell receptor beta chains presented below share a single source sample, sequenced in a study of blood T cell repertoires in COVID-19. Only in-frame clones appear in the TCRdb table, and some are missing; sequencing was by immunoSEQ multiplex PCR. The repertoire holds 350,000 to 450,000 clones, with 75% to 90% as singletons. The specimen was PBMCs or T cells enriched from blood (not recorded which). The receptors come from a woman between 50 and 59 years old who had recovered from COVID-19.

V gene TRBV19 combines with J gene TRBJ1-2; D not certain. V lost 7 bases and J 1 base, leaving 22 bases between the germline ends. The CDR3 runs 17 residues. Germline lookup yields CDR1 LNHDA and CDR2 SQIVND (reference sequence). The CDR3 coding sequence is TGTGCCAGTATGGCCCCAGGCCTAGCGAAACTTAACTATGGCTACACCTTC. Translated, it gives CASMAPGLAKLNYGYTF. Together with reference TRBV19 and TRBJ1-2, the CDR3 gives the full variable domain: DGGITQSPKYLFRKEGQNVTLSCEQNLNHDAMYWYRQDPGQGLRLIYYSQIVNDFQKGDIAEGYSVSREKKESFPLTVTSAQKNPTAFYLCASMAPGLAKLNYGYTFGSGTRLTVV.

With regard to this clone: Other nucleotide sequences in the sample specify the same CDR3. J is TRBJ1-1 and V is TRBV30; a weak D match, TRBD1 (5 bases). Deletions cut 0 bases from V and 8 bases from J, with 7 bases between. The CDR3 length is 11 residues. Germline CDR1 is GTSNPN and CDR2 is SVGIG (reference sequence). This CDR3 reads CAWSVRGEAFF. Here the CDR3 DNA reads TGTGCCTGGAGTGTACGGGGGGAAGCTTTCTTT.

This chain uses TRBV7-9 with TRBJ1-2; D is perhaps TRBD1 (5 bases). The CDR3 contains 17 residues. Germline assignment: CDR1 SEHNR and CDR2 FQNEAQ (reference sequence). V was shortened by 1 base and J by 4 bases, with 19 bases between the two germline ends. As DNA, the CDR3 is TGTGCCAGCAGCTTAGGTCTGGTCGCGGGGCGATTCTATGGCTACACCTTC. This encodes CASSLGLVAGRFYGYTF.

The chain carries TRBV7-8 and TRBJ2-7; D may be TRBD1 (5 bases). Deletions cut 3 bases from V and 2 bases from J, with 14 bases between. Germline V CDR1 and CDR2: SGHVS, FQNEAQ. The CDR3 length is 15 residues. CDR3: CASSLGWAGPYEQYF. Written as DNA, the CDR3 is TGTGCCAGCAGCTTGGGCTGGGCAGGGCCCTACGAGCAGTACTTC.

Worth noting for this clone: The sample holds other DNA sequences that translate to the same CDR3. The V call is TRBV7-2, the J call TRBJ2-3, with TRBD1 as a possible D gene (6 bases). CDR1 SGHTA and CDR2 FQGNSA come from the germline V gene. The CDR3 is 16 amino acids. V was cut by 0 bases and J by 1 base, with 11 bases left in between. The CDR3 region is CASSLARAGGTDTQYF. The CDR3 DNA reads as TGTGCCAGCAGCTTAGCGAGGGCAGGGGGCACAGATACGCAGTATTTT.

CDR3 coding DNA: TGTGCCAGCAGCCTCCGCCCCTGCCTGAGGTACGAGCAGTACTTC. Translation: CASSLRPCLRYEQYF. This sequence joins TRBV21-1 and TRBJ2-7; TRBD2 was called by the table and not checked on the DNA. TRBV21-1 is tagged as a pseudogene. This CDR3 spans 15 amino acids.

The rearrangement uses TRBV6-5 and TRBJ2-7; TRBD2 matches at 11 bases. This CDR3 spans 14 amino acids. The V gene's germline CDR1 is MNHEY and CDR2 SVGAGI. V shed 7 bases and J 7 bases; nucleotides not matched to a gene: 9. CDR3 sequence: CASKTSGTPWEQYF. The CDR3 DNA reads as TGTGCCAGCAAGACTAGCGGGACGCCGTGGGAGCAGTACTTC.

V usage is TRBV29-1 and J usage is TRBJ2-1; 7 bases align to TRBD1. Trimming removed 2 bases from V and 4 bases from J; junction bases left unmatched: 8. The CDR3 covers 15 residues. Germline V gene sequence: CDR1 SQVTM, CDR2 ANQGSEA. The CDR3 DNA sequence: TGCAGCGTTGAATCCGCCAGGGGGAGATACAATGAGCAGTTCTTC. As protein: CSVESARGRYNEQFF.

This chain uses TRBV7-9 with TRBJ1-2; D remains unclear. Trimming stripped 1 base from V and 5 bases from J, with 5 bases between. This CDR3 has 12 residues. Germline V gene lookup returns CDR1 SEHNR and CDR2 FQNEAQ (reference sequence). The CDR3 loop is CASSLDRYGYTF. In DNA, the CDR3 is TGTGCCAGCAGCTTAGACCGGTATGGCTACACCTTC. The whole variable domain, remainder taken from reference TRBV7-9 and TRBJ1-2, is DTGVSQNPRHKITKRGQNVTFRCDPISEHNRLYWYRQTLGQGPEFLTYFQNEAQLEKSRLLSDRFSAERPKGSFSTLEIQRTEQGDSAMYLCASSLDRYGYTFGSGTRLTVV.

The chain has TRBV2 and TRBJ1-4; 7 nucleotides line up with TRBD1. The germline V gene encodes CDR1 SNHLY and CDR2 FYNNEI. After removal of 8 bases from V and 0 bases from J, the junction contained 6 bases not matched to a gene. CDR3 length: 15 amino acids. CDR3 nucleotide sequence: TGTGCCAGCTTCCTACAGGGGTCAACTAATGAAAAACTGTTTTTT. As protein: CASFLQGSTNEKLFF.

The rearrangement uses TRBV30 and TRBJ1-2, with D possibly matching TRBD1 (6 bases). The germline V and J ends were trimmed by 1 base and 4 bases, with 10 bases remaining between them. This CDR3 contains 13 residues. Germline loops: CDR1 GTSNPN, CDR2 SVGIG (reference sequence). CDR3: CAWSDLDSYGYTF. As DNA, the CDR3 is TGTGCCTGGAGTGACTTGGACAGCTATGGCTACACCTTC.

The chain joins TRBV11-1 to TRBJ2-4; 10 bases agree with TRBD2. The CDR3 is 15 residues long. Germline V gene lookup returns CDR1 SGHAT and CDR2 FQDESV (reference sequence). V shed 4 bases and J 4 bases; nucleotides not matched to a gene: 4. The CDR3 here is CASSSSGSHKNIQYF. CDR3 coding DNA: TGTGCCAGCAGCTCTAGCGGGAGTCATAAAAACATTCAGTACTTC.

This chain connects TRBV4-1 to TRBJ1-3; TRBD1 aligns across 8 bases. With 1 base clipped from V and 0 bases from J, the junction kept 5 bases outside the gene matches. CDR1 is MGHRA and CDR2 is YSYEKL in the germline V gene. The CDR3 has 17 amino acids. In DNA form, the CDR3 reads TGCGCCAGCAGCCAAGGAACAGGGGGTCTCTCTGGAAACACCATATATTTT. Translation gives CASSQGTGGLSGNTIYF.

This clone occurred once. One junction end disagrees with the germline gene, perhaps due to a read error. This sample also contains other DNA sequences that code for the same CDR3. This rearrangement joins TRBV7-8 to TRBJ1-5; the match to TRBD1 covers 8 bases. The germline V gene has CDR1 SGHVS and CDR2 FQNEAQ. This CDR3 is 13 amino acids long. The CDR3 spells CASRQGANQPQHF. For the CDR3, the DNA is TGCGCCAGCAGGCAGGGGGCGAATCAGCCCCAGCATTTT.

The chain carries TRBV7-3 and TRBJ2-1, with 7 nucleotides matching TRBD2. Germline V gene data show CDR1 as SGHTA and CDR2 as FQGTGA. The CDR3 extends over 16 amino acids. V lost 1 base and J lost 7; bases outside the gene matches: 10. The CDR3 protein is CASSLSRGGSGNEQFF. The CDR3 coding sequence is TGTGCCAGCAGCTTAAGTCGGGGCGGGAGTGGGAATGAGCAGTTCTTC.

The rearrangement links TRBV18 to TRBJ1-1, with 9 bases aligning to TRBD1. The CDR3 has 17 residues. Germline V gene sequence: CDR1 KGHSH, CDR2 LQKENI. After removal of 0 bases from V and 5 bases from J, the junction contained 10 bases not matched to a gene. In DNA, the CDR3 is TGTGCCAGCTCACCACCGGGGACAGGGATTCTGGGGACTGAAGCTTTCTTT. Amino acids: CASSPPGTGILGTEAFF.

This rearrangement joins TRBV6-5 to TRBJ1-1, with a weak D call TRBD1 (6 bases). Per germline, CDR1 MNHEY and CDR2 SVGAGI. V was clipped by 6 bases and J by 12 bases, with 17 bases between them. CDR3 length: 12 amino acids. The CDR3 DNA is TGTGCCAGCAGAACGGGGCAGGGGAAAACTTTCTTT. Translating gives CASRTGQGKTFF.

The gene calls are TRBV6-5 and TRBJ1-5; the match to TRBD1 covers 7 bases. Germline values: CDR1 MNHEY, CDR2 SVGAGI. The trim removed 0 bases at V and 5 bases at J, leaving 4 bases unmatched. The CDR3 sequence is 15 residues long. CDR3 sequence reads: CASSYSSRGDQPQHF. The DNA of the CDR3 is TGTGCCAGCAGTTACTCGAGCAGGGGGGATCAGCCCCAGCATTTT.

The chain is built from TRBV7-2 and TRBJ2-5; 13 positions match TRBD2. V shed 0 bases and J 7 bases; nucleotides not matched to a gene: 8. The V gene's germline CDR1 is SGHTA and CDR2 FQGNSA. CDR3 length equals 17 residues. The CDR3 bases are TGTGCCAGCAGCTTAGCGGGACTAGCGGGGACGTTGGTGACCCAGTACTTC. Translating gives CASSLAGLAGTLVTQYF. Full variable domain (remainder filled in from reference TRBV7-2 and TRBJ2-5): GAGVSQSPSNKVTEKGKDVELRCDPISGHTALYWYRQSLGQGLEFLIYFQGNSAPDKSGLPSDRFSAERTGGSVSTLTIQRTQQEDSAVYLCASSLAGLAGTLVTQYFGPGTRLLVL.

CDR3 nucleotide sequence: TGTGCCAGCAGCCCCTCGGGGGGGGACCACTCCTACGAGCAGTACTTC. Residues: CASSPSGGDHSYEQYF. This rearrangement joins TRBV7-8 to TRBJ2-7; 8 bases are shared with TRBD2. There are 16 residues in the CDR3. Germline lookup yields CDR1 SGHVS and CDR2 FQNEAQ. The trim removed 5 bases at V and 0 bases at J, leaving 9 bases unmatched.